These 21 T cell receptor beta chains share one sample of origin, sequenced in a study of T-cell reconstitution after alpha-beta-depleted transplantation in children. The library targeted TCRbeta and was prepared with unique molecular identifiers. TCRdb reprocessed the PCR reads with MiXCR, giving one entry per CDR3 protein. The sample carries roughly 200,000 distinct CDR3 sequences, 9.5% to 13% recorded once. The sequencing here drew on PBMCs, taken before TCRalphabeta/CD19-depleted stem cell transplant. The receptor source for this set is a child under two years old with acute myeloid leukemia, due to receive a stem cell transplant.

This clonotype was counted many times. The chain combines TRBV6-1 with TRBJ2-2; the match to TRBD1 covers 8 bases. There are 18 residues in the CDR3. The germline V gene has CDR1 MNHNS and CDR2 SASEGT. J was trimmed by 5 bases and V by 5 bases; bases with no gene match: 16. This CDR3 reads CASSPRWTGLLVTGELFF. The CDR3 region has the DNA TGTGCCAGCAGTCCTAGATGGACAGGGTTGTTGGTAACCGGGGAGCTGTTTTTT.

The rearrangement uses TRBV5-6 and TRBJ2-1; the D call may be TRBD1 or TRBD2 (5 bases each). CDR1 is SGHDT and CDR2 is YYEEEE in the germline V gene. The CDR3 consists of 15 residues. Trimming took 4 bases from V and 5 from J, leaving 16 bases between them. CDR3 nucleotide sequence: TGTGCCAGCAGCGAATTCGGGACGCCCAACAATGAGCAGTTCTTC. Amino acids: CASSEFGTPNNEQFF.

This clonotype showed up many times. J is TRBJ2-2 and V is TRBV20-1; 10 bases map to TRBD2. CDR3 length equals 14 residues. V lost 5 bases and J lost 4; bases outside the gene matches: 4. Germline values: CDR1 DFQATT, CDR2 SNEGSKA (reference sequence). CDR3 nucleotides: TGCAGTGCTCCTTGGACTAGCGGCACCGGGGAGCTGTTTTTT. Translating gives CSAPWTSGTGELFF.

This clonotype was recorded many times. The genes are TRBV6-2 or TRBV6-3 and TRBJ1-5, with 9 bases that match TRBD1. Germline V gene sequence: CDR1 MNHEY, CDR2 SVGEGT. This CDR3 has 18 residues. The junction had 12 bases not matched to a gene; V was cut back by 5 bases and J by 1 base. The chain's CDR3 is CASSTPGQGSWSNQPQHF. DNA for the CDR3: TGTGCCAGCAGTACCCCGGGACAGGGCAGCTGGAGCAATCAGCCCCAGCATTTT.

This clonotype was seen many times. CDR3 sequence reads: CASSSEHSYEQYF. As DNA, the CDR3 is TGTGCCAGCAGCTCCGAACACTCCTACGAGCAGTACTTC. The V gene is TRBV7-9, the J gene TRBJ2-7; D uncertain. CDR1 is SEHNR, CDR2 FQNEAQ, per germline (reference sequence). V was clipped by 4 bases and J by 0 bases, with 7 bases between them. This CDR3 comprises 13 residues.

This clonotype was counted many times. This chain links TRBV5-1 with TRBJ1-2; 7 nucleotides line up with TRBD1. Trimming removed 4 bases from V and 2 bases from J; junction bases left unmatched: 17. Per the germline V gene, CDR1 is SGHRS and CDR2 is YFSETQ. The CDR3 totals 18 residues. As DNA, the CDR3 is TGCGCCAGCAGCAACGGTATTCGTCATGGGGACAGCAACTATGGCTACACCTTC. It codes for CASSNGIRHGDSNYGYTF.

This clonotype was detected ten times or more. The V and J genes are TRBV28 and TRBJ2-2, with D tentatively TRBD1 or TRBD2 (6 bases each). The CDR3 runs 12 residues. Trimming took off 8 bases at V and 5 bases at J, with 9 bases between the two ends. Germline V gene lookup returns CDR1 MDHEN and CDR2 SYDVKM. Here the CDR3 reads CASGGPTGELFF. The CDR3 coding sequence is TGTGCCAGCGGGGGGCCTACCGGGGAGCTGTTTTTT.

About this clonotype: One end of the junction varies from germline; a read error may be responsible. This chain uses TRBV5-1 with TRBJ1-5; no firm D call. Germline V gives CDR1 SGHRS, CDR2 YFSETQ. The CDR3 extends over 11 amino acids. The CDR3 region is CTSVVSHPQHF. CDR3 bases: TGCACCAGCGTGGTATCTCATCCCCAGCATTTT. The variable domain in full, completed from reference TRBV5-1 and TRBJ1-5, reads KAGVTQTPRYLIKTRGQQVTLSCSPISGHRSVSWYQQTPGQGLQFLFEYFSETQRNKGNFPGRFSGRQFSNSRSEMNVSTLELGDSALYLCTSVVSHPQHFGDGTRLSIL.

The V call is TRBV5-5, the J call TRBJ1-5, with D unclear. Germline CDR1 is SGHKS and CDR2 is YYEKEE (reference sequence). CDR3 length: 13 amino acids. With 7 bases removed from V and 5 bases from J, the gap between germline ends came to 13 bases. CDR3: CASPDLGYQPQHF. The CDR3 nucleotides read TGTGCCAGCCCCGACCTCGGATATCAGCCCCAGCATTTT.

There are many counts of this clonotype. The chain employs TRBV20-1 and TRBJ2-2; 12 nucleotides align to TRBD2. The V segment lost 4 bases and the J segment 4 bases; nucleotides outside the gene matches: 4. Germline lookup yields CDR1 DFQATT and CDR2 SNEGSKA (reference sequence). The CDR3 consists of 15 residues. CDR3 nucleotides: TGCAGTGCTACTCGGACTAGCGGGACCACCGGGGAGCTGTTTTTT. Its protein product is CSATRTSGTTGELFF.

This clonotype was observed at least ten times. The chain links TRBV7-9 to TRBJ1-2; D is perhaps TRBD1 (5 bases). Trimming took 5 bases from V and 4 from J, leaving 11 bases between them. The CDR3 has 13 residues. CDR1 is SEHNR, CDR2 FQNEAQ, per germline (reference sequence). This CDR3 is CASSRLGPYGYTF. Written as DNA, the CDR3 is TGTGCCAGCAGCAGGTTGGGGCCCTATGGCTACACCTTC.

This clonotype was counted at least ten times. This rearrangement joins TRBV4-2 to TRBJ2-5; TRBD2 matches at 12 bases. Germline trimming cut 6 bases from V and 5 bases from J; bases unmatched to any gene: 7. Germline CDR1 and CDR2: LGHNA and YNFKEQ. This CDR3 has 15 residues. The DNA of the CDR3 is TGTGCCAGCAGTCACCGACTAGCGGGAGTGGAGACCCAGTACTTC. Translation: CASSHRLAGVETQYF.

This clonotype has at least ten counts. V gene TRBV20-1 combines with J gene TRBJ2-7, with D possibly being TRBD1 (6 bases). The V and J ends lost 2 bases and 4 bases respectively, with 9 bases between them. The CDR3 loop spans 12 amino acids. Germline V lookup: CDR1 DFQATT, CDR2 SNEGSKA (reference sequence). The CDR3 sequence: CSARQGWYEQYF. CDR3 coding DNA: TGCAGTGCTAGACAGGGGTGGTACGAGCAGTACTTC.

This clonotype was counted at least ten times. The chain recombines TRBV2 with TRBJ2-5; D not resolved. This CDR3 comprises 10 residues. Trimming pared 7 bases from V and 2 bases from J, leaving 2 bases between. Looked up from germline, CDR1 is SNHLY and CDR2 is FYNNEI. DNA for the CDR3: TGTGCCAGCAATCAAGAGACCCAGTACTTC. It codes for CASNQETQYF.

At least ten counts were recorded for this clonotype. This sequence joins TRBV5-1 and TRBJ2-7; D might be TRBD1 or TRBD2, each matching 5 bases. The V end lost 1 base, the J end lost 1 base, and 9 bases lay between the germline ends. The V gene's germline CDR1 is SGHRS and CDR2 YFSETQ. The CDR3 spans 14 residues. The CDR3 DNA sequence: TGCGCCAGCAGCTTGCGGGACCTATCCTACGAGCAGTACTTC. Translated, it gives CASSLRDLSYEQYF.

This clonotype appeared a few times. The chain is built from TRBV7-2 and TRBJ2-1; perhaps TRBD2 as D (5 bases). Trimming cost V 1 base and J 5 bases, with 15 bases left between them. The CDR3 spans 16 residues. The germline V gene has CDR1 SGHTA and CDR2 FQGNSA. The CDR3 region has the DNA TGTGCCAGCAGCTTAGGGGCGGGCTTAAATCACAATGAGCAGTTCTTC. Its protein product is CASSLGAGLNHNEQFF.

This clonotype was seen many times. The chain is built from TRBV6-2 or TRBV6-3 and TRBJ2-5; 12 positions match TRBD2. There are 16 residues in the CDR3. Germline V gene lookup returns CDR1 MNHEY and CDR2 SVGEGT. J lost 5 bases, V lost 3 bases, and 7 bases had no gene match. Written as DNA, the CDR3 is TGTGCCAGCAGTTATAGCTCTAGCGGGGGGGCGGAGACCCAGTACTTC. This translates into CASSYSSSGGAETQYF.

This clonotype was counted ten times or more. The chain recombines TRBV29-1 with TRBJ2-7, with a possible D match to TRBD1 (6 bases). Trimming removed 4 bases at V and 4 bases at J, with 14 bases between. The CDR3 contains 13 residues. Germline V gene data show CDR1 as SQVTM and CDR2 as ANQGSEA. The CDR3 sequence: CSVGQGKEYEQYF. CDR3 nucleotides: TGCAGCGTTGGGCAGGGGAAAGAGTACGAGCAGTACTTC.

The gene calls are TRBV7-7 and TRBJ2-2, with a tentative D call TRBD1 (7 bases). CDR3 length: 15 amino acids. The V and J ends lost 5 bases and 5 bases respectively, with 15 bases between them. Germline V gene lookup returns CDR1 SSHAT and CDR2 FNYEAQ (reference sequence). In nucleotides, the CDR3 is TGTGCCAGCAGCCGCGGGACAGCCCCTACCGGGGAGCTGTTTTTT. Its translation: CASSRGTAPTGELFF.

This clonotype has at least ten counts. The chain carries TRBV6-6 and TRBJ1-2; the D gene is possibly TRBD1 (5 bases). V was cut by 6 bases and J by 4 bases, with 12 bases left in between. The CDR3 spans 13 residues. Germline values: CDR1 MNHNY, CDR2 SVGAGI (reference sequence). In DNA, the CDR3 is TGTGCCAGCAGAAATACAGGTGGCTATGGCTACACCTTC. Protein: CASRNTGGYGYTF.

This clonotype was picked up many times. CDR3 DNA sequence: TGTGCCAGCAGCTCTGCTCCCGGGCTTTCAGGGGCAGATACGCAGTATTTT. It yields the protein CASSSAPGLSGADTQYF. This sequence joins TRBV7-2 and TRBJ2-3; the D gene is possibly TRBD1 (6 bases). The germline V and J ends were trimmed by 4 bases and 4 bases, with 21 bases remaining between them. Germline values: CDR1 SGHTA, CDR2 FQGNSA. CDR3 size: 17 residues.